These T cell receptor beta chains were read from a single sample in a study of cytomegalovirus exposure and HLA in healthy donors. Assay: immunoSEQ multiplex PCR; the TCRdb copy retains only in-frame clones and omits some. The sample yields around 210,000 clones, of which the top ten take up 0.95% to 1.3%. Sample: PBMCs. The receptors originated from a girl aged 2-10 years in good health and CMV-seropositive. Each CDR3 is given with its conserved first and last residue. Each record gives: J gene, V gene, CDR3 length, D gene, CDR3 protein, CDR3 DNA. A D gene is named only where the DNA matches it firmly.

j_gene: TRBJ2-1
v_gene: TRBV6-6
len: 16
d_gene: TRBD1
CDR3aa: CASTPTQGSSYNEQFF
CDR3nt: TGTGCCAGCACCCCTACACAGGGGAGCTCCTACAATGAGCAGTTCTTC

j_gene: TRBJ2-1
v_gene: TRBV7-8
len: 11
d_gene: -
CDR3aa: CASSPGNEQFF
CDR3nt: TGTGCCAGCAGCCCGGGTAATGAGCAGTTCTTC

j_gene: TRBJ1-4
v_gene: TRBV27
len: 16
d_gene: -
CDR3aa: CASSPIAGYPGEKLFF
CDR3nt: TGTGCCAGCAGTCCAATAGCGGGCTATCCCGGTGAAAAACTGTTTTTT

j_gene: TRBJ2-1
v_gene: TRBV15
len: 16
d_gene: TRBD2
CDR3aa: CATSRTSGRSYNEQFF
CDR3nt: TGTGCCACCAGCAGGACTAGCGGGAGGTCCTACAATGAGCAGTTCTTC

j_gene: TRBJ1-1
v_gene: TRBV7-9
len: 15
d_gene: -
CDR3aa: CASSLVGQPNTEAFF
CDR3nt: TGTGCCAGCAGCTTAGTAGGACAGCCGAACACTGAAGCTTTCTTT

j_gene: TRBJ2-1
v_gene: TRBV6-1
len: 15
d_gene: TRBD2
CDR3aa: CASNLAVSSYNEQFF
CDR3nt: TGTGCCAGCAACCTAGCGGTCTCCTCCTACAATGAGCAGTTCTTC

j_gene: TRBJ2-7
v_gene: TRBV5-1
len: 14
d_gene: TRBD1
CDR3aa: CASSTQGATYEQYF
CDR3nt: TGCGCCAGCAGCACTCAGGGGGCTACCTACGAGCAGTACTTC

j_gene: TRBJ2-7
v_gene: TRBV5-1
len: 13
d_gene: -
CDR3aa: CASSLNPTYEQYF
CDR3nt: TGCGCCAGCAGCCTTAACCCAACCTACGAGCAGTACTTC

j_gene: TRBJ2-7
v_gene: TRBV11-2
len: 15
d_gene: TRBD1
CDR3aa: CASSFLDRGLYEQYF
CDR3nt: TGTGCCAGCAGCTTTTTGGACAGGGGATTATACGAGCAGTACTTC

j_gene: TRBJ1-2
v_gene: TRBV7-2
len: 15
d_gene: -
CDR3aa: CASSLGQPPTNGYTF
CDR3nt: TGTGCCAGCAGCTTAGGACAGCCACCTACGAATGGCTACACCTTC

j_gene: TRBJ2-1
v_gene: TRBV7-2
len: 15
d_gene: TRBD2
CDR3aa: CASTKVGGLNNEQFF
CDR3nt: TGTGCCAGCACCAAAGTGGGAGGGCTCAACAATGAGCAGTTCTTC

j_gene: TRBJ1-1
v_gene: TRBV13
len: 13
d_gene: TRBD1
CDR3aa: CASKTGMNTEAFF
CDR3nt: TGTGCCAGCAAGACAGGGATGAACACTGAAGCTTTCTTT

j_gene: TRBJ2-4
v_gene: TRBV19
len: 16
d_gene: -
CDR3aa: CASSIFTGEAKNIQYF
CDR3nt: TGTGCCAGTAGTATTTTCACAGGCGAAGCCAAAAACATTCAGTACTTC

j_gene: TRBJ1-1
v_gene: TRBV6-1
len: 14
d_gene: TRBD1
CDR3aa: CASSEDRVGTEAFF
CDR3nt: TGTGCCAGCAGTGAGGACAGGGTTGGCACTGAAGCTTTCTTT

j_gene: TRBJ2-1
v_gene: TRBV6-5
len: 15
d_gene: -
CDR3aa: CASTRGGSSYNEQFF
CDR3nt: TGTGCCAGCACCCGCGGGGGCAGCTCCTACAATGAGCAGTTCTTC

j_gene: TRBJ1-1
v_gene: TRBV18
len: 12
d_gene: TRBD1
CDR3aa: CASSWGQTEAFF
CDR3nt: TGTGCCAGCTCGTGGGGACAGACCGAAGCTTTCTTT

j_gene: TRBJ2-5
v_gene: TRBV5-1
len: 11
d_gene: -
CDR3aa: CASSLEETQYF
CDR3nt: TGCGCCAGCAGCCTAGAAGAGACCCAGTACTTC

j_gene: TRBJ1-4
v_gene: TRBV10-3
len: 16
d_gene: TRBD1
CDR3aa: CAISESRGTGTEKLFF
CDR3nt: TGTGCCATCAGTGAGTCGAGGGGGACAGGGACTGAAAAACTGTTTTTT

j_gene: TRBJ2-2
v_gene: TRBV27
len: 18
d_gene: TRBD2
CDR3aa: CASNLRSSGFLNTGELFF
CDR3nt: TGTGCCAGCAATTTAAGGAGTAGCGGGTTCTTGAACACCGGGGAGCTGTTTTTT

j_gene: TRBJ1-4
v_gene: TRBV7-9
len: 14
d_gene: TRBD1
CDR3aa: CASSRGQGWEKLFF
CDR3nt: TGTGCCAGCAGCCGTGGACAGGGGTGGGAAAAACTGTTTTTT

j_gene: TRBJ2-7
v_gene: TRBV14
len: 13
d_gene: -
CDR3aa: CASSDLPSYEQYF
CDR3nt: TGTGCCAGCAGCGACTTACCTTCCTACGAGCAGTACTTC

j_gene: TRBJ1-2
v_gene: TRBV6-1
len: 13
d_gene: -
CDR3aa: CASSEQGSYGYTF
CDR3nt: TGTGCCAGCAGTGAACAGGGCTCCTATGGCTACACCTTC

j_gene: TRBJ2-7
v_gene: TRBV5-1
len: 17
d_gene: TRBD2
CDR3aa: CASSPGLAGGSVYEQYF
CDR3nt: TGCGCCAGCAGCCCGGGACTAGCGGGAGGGTCCGTCTACGAGCAGTACTTC

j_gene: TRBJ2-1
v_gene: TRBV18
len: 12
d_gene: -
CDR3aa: CASSPDSNEQFF
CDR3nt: TGTGCCAGCTCACCAGATAGCAATGAGCAGTTCTTC

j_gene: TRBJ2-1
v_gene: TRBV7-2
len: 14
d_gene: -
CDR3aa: CASQTWSSYNEQFF
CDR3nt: TGTGCCAGTCAAACATGGAGCTCCTACAATGAGCAGTTCTTC

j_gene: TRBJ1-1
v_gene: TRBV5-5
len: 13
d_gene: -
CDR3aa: CASSLFREASAFF
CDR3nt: TGTGCCAGCAGCTTATTCAGGGAGGCTTCAGCTTTCTTT

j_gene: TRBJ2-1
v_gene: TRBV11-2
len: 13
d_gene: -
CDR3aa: CASSTGGGGEQFF
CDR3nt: TGTGCCAGCAGCACCGGTGGGGGCGGTGAGCAGTTCTTC

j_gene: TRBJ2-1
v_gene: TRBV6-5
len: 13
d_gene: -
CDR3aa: CASAGLLGLEQFF
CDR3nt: TGTGCCAGCGCAGGGTTGTTGGGTTTGGAGCAGTTCTTC

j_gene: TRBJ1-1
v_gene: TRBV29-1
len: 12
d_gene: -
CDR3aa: CSVLQSNTEAFF
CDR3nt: TGCAGCGTCTTACAGTCGAACACTGAAGCTTTCTTT

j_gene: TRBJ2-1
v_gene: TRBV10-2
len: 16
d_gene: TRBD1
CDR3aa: CASSGQQGAKDNEQFF
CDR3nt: TGCGCCAGCAGTGGACAACAGGGGGCGAAGGACAATGAGCAGTTCTTC

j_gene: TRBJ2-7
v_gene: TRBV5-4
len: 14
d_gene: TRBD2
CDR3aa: CASSSGTSAYEQYF
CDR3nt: TGTGCCAGCAGCTCCGGGACTAGCGCCTACGAGCAGTACTTC

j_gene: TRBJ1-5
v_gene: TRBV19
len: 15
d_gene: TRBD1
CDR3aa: CASSSSGGFYQPQHF
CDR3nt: TGTGCCAGTAGTTCGTCAGGGGGATTTTATCAGCCCCAGCATTTT

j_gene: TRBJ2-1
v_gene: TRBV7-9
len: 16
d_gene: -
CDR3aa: CASGFALSSDPYEQFF
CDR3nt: TGTGCCAGCGGGTTCGCTTTGTCTAGCGACCCTTATGAGCAGTTCTTC

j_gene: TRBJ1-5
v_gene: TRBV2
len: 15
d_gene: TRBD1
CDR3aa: CASRAGQGAIQPQHF
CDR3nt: TGTGCCAGCAGAGCCGGACAGGGGGCGATTCAGCCCCAGCATTTT

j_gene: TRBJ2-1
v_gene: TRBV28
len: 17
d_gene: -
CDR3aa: CASSPLRAGLKYNEQFF
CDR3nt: TGTGCCAGCAGTCCCCTCCGGGCAGGGCTGAAGTACAATGAGCAGTTCTTC

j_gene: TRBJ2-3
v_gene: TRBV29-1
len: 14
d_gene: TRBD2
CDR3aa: CSVAGTRVHDTQYF
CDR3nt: TGCAGCGTTGCAGGGACTAGGGTTCATGATACGCAGTATTTT

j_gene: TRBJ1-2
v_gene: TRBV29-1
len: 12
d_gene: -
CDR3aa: CSVVQGLYGYTF
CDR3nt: TGCAGCGTCGTACAGGGCCTCTATGGCTACACCTTC

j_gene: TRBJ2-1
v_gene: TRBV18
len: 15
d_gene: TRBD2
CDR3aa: CASSRLAGKGNEQFF
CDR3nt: TGTGCCAGCTCACGACTAGCGGGAAAGGGGAATGAGCAGTTCTTC

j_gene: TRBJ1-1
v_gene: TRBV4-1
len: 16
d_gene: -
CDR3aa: CASSRTIRRGSTEAFF
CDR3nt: TGCGCCAGCAGCCGAACGATCCGACGCGGGAGCACTGAAGCTTTCTTT

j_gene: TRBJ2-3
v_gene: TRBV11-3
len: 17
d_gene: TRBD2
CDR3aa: CASSLGTLAGGGDTQYF
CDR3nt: TGTGCCAGCAGCTTAGGGACCCTAGCGGGAGGAGGGGATACGCAGTATTTT

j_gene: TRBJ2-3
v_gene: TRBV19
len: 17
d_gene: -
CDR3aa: CASSIASQGIGTDTQYF
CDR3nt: TGTGCCAGTAGTATAGCTTCCCAGGGGATTGGCACAGATACGCAGTATTTT

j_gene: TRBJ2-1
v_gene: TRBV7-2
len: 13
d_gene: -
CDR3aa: CASSITKYNEQFF
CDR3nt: TGTGCCAGCAGCATCACTAAGTACAATGAGCAGTTCTTC

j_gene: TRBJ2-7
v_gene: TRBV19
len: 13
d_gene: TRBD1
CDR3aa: CASRDRASYEQYF
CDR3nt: TGTGCCAGCCGGGACAGGGCTTCCTACGAGCAGTACTTC

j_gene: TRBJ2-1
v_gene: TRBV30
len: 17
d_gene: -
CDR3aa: CAWSTVSSNRVYNEQFF
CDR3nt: TGTGCCTGGAGTACCGTGTCCTCCAACAGGGTCTACAATGAGCAGTTCTTC

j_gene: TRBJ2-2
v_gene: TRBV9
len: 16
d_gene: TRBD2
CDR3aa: CASSVGEAGWNGELFF
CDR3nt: TGTGCCAGCAGCGTAGGAGAAGCGGGATGGAACGGGGAGCTGTTTTTT

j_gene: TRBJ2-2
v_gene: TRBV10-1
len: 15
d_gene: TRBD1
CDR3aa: CASNQGAGGTGELFF
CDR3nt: TGCGCCAGCAATCAGGGGGCAGGAGGGACCGGGGAGCTGTTTTTT

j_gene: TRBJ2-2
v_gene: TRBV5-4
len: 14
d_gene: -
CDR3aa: CASSSKQGTGELFF
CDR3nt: TGTGCCAGCAGCTCTAAACAGGGAACCGGGGAGCTGTTTTTT

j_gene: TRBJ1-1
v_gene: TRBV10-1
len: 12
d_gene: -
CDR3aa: CARPTGHTEAFF
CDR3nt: TGCGCCAGGCCGACAGGACACACTGAAGCTTTCTTT

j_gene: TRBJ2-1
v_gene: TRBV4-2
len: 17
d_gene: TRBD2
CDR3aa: CASSQDPPAGGYNEQFF
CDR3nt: TGTGCCAGCAGCCAAGATCCCCCGGCGGGAGGTTACAATGAGCAGTTCTTC

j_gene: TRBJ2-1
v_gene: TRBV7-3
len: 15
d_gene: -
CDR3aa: CASSLNQGEMDEQFF
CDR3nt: TGTGCCAGCAGCTTAAACCAGGGCGAAATGGATGAGCAGTTCTTC

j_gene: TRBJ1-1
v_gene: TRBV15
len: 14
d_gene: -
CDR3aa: CATSRVNRDTEAFF
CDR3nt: TGTGCCACCAGCAGAGTTAACAGGGACACTGAAGCTTTCTTT

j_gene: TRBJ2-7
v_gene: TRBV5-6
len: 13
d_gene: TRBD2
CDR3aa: CASSFEREREQYF
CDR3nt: TGTGCCAGCAGCTTTGAGCGGGAGCGGGAGCAGTACTTC